The TCR beta chain under discussion was sequenced for a study of blood T cell repertoires in COVID-19. Overall study: COVID-19 samples collected from the United States, Italy and Spain covered acute and convalescent phases.

Per the authors' pipeline: Reference gene primer amplification gave nucleated cell count estimates. The repertoire was sequenced with immunoSEQ multiplex PCR; TCRdb's copy has only in-frame clones and lacks some. The DNA was the basis for D and trimming; V, J and clone size are from that table. The repertoire holds roughly 200,000 clones, with around 80% as singletons. In its sample, this clone is medium-sized (0.01 to 0.1%). This CDR3 has 21 residues. V was cut by 9 bases and J by 3 bases, with 36 bases left in between. Germline V lookup: CDR1 ENHRY, CDR2 SYGVKD. The receptor was derived from a woman older than 75 with active or convalescent COVID-19. This chain joins TRBV10-3 and TRBJ1-3; TRBD1 is a possible D gene (6 bases). Material for sequencing was peripheral blood. The CDR3: CAILNRDTGPLKGFNGNTIYF. Here the CDR3 DNA reads TGTGCCATACTCAACCGGGACACAGGGCCATTAAAGGGGTTTAATGGAAACACCATATATTTT.